This T cell receptor beta chain was sequenced in a study of T cell responses to AZD1222 COVID-19 vaccine. Libraries were prepared by immunoSEQ multiplex PCR; TCRdb keeps only in-frame clonotypes and omits some of them. The table includes roughly 91,000 clones, roughly 87% detected once. V was pared by 6 bases and J by 0 bases, with 10 bases between. Germline-derived CDR1 and CDR2 are SNHLY and FYNNEI. The CDR3 is 14 residues long. This TCR was recovered from an adult in good health. V gene TRBV2 combines with J gene TRBJ2-3, with a tentative D call TRBD2 (6 bases). Sequencing was performed on peripheral blood, taken on day 0 of AZD1222 vaccination. CDR3 region: CASSPGLSTDTQYF. The CDR3 DNA is TGTGCCAGCAGCCCCGGACTAAGCACAGATACGCAGTATTTT.